This T cell receptor beta chain was obtained from a study of blood T cell repertoires in COVID-19. At the level of the study: Acute and convalescent COVID-19 specimens originated in the United States, Italy and Spain. PBMCs, B-cell-depleted T cells, or T cells were the source of the cDNA or gDNA that made up the material.

Germline loops: CDR1 SNHLY, CDR2 FYNNEI. The CDR3 loop spans 15 amino acids. Trimming at V came to 5 bases and at J to 2 bases, leaving 6 bases not matched to a gene. In the authors' methods: Counts of nucleated cells, estimated from reference gene primer amplification, were obtained. Clones were read by immunoSEQ multiplex PCR, and TCRdb kept only the in-frame ones, dropping some. D and trimming were read from the DNA, whereas the V and J calls and clone size are those reported in that table. This sample has about 250,000 clones, with 80% to 85% found just once. This TCR came from a man aged 35-49 years with acute or convalescent COVID-19. The genes are TRBV2 and TRBJ2-5; 9 nucleotides match TRBD2. Sequencing input: peripheral blood. CDR3 protein: CASSKLTSGQETQYF. For the CDR3, the DNA is TGTGCCAGCAGTAAGCTGACTAGCGGTCAAGAGACCCAGTACTTC.